This TCR beta chain stems from a study of blood T cell repertoires in COVID-19. The wider study: Collection of acute and convalescent COVID-19 samples took place in the United States, Italy and Spain. Sources were T cells, B-cell-depleted T cells, or PBMCs; the material itself was cDNA or gDNA.

Germline V lookup: CDR1 LNHDA, CDR2 SQIVND (reference sequence). CDR3 length: 14 amino acids. Germline trimming cut 1 base from V and 9 bases from J; bases unmatched to any gene: 6. Per the original data handling: Nucleated cell counts were estimated from reference gene primer amplification. Sequencing was performed with immunoSEQ multiplex PCR; in TCRdb, only in-frame clones are kept and a portion is missing. V, J and clone size reflect that table, while D and trimming were determined from the DNA. Of 45,000 to 60,000 clones in the sample, less than 90% were seen once. Sample: peripheral blood. This TCR was sampled from a man in his sixties with acute or convalescent COVID-19. V gene TRBV19 combines with J gene TRBJ2-1; 7 bases match TRBD2. The CDR3 DNA reads TGTGCCAGTAGTATAGGGGGGGGAGCGGGTGAGCAGTTCTTC. Protein product: CASSIGGGAGEQFF.